The rows below give T cell receptor beta chains drawn from one sample of a study of T-cell reconstitution after alpha-beta-depleted transplantation in children. MiXCR, run by TCRdb on the PCR reads, gives a single entry per CDR3 protein. The table records about 980,000 distinct CDR3 sequences, under 30% of them present only once. Material: PBMCs, mostly from graft donor cells, obtained 360 days after TCRalphabeta/CD19-depleted stem cell transplant. Receptors originate from a boy under three years old who had a stem cell transplant for SCID, so the T cells may come from the graft donor. CDR3s include the opening cysteine and the closing phenylalanine or tryptophan. D genes are given only for firm matches. Clone size, where shown, is once, few, many, or a class for clones that have expanded.

size,J,V,D,CDR3,DNA
.,TRBJ1-1,TRBV5-1,.,CASSARAGAVTEAFF,TGCGCCAGCAGCGCAAGGGCGGGGGCGGTCACTGAAGCTTTCTTT
.,TRBJ1-1,TRBV6-1,.,CASSTVSGRPNTEAFF,TGTGCCAGCAGCACCGTATCGGGCAGACCTAACACTGAAGCTTTCTTT
.,TRBJ2-7,TRBV7-9,TRBD1,CASSPQGPLSYEQYF,TGTGCCAGCAGCCCACAGGGGCCCCTCTCCTACGAGCAGTACTTC
.,TRBJ2-1,TRBV25-1,.,CASSEQSGLNEQFF,TGTGCCAGCAGTGAACAATCTGGCCTCAATGAGCAGTTCTTC
.,TRBJ2-1,TRBV6-2/TRBV6-3,.,CASSYGLPSSYNEQFF,TGTGCCAGCAGTTACGGCCTGCCCAGCTCCTACAATGAGCAGTTCTTC
.,TRBJ2-4,TRBV5-1,.,CASSSAEDLAKNIQYF,TGCGCCAGCAGCTCGGCCGAAGATTTAGCCAAAAACATTCAGTACTTC
.,TRBJ2-7,TRBV5-1,TRBD2,CASSPGTSGGASPNEQYF,TGCGCCAGCAGCCCAGGGACTAGCGGGGGGGCCTCTCCCAACGAGCAGTACTTC
few,TRBJ2-1,TRBV25-1,.,CASSEYITGGEQFF,TGTGCCAGCAGTGAATATATTACTGGGGGTGAGCAGTTCTTC
.,TRBJ2-1,TRBV20-1,.,CSARGPYEQFF,TGCAGTGCTAGAGGACCGTATGAGCAGTTCTTC
.,TRBJ2-1,TRBV5-1,TRBD2,CASSKTSGDYNEQFF,TGCGCCAGCAGCAAGACTAGCGGGGACTACAATGAGCAGTTCTTC
few,TRBJ2-1,TRBV7-6,.,CASSLARGRNEQFF,TGTGCCAGCAGCTTAGCCCGGGGTCGCAATGAGCAGTTCTTC
few,TRBJ2-1,TRBV18,TRBD2,CASSQRGGLQNEQFF,TGTGCCAGCTCGCAGCGGGGGGGCCTCCAAAATGAGCAGTTCTTC
.,TRBJ2-7,TRBV7-7,.,CASSLGEGSYEQYF,TGTGCCAGCAGCTTAGGTGAGGGCTCCTACGAGCAGTACTTC
.,TRBJ2-7,TRBV12-3/TRBV12-4,.,CASSLTEGGEQYF,TGTGCCAGCAGTTTGACCGAGGGTGGCGAGCAGTACTTC
.,TRBJ2-2,TRBV27,TRBD2,CATSTGTKTGELFF,TGTGCCACCTCCACCGGGACTAAAACCGGGGAGCTGTTTTTT
few,TRBJ1-1,TRBV3-1,.,CASSQELRADTMNTEAFF,TGTGCCAGCAGCCAAGAACTTCGGGCAGATACTATGAACACTGAAGCTTTCTTT
.,TRBJ1-1,TRBV10-3,.,CAISLNLDSNTEAFF,TGTGCCATCAGTCTAAATCTCGACAGCAACACTGAAGCTTTCTTT
.,TRBJ2-1,TRBV5-6,.,CASSMDSRLTIGSPYNEQFF,TGTGCCAGCAGTATGGACAGCCGCCTGACGATAGGGTCTCCATACAATGAGCAGTTCTTC
once,TRBJ2-1,TRBV29-1,.,CSVTPGPLGEQFF,TGCAGCGTGACCCCGGGGCCCCTCGGTGAGCAGTTCTTC
few,TRBJ2-5,TRBV5-1,.,CASSLVVGGGQETQYF,TGCGCCAGCAGCTTGGTGGTGGGGGGCGGCCAAGAGACCCAGTACTTC
few,TRBJ1-5,TRBV7-8,.,CASSFAGTNQPQHF,TGTGCCAGCAGCTTCGCAGGGACTAATCAGCCCCAGCATTTT
.,TRBJ2-1,TRBV7-7,TRBD2,CASSPFAGGGANNEQFF,TGTGCCAGCAGCCCCTTCGCTGGCGGGGGGGCGAACAATGAGCAGTTCTTC
many,TRBJ2-5,TRBV2,TRBD2,CASIDPSGVQETQYF,TGTGCCAGCATCGACCCTAGCGGGGTCCAAGAGACCCAGTACTTC
.,TRBJ2-1,TRBV4-2,TRBD2,CASSQRSLRGGNNEQFF,TGTGCCAGCAGCCAAAGGTCTTTGAGGGGAGGGAACAATGAGCAGTTCTTC
few,TRBJ1-2,TRBV6-1,.,CASSEPLGYGYTF,TGTGCCAGCAGTGAACCTCTTGGCTATGGCTACACCTTC
.,TRBJ2-5,TRBV4-2,TRBD2,CASSQELSLSGGLRRDQETQYF,TGTGCCAGCAGCCAAGAGCTCTCCCTATCGGGGGGGTTGAGGCGGGACCAGGAGACCCAGTACTTC
.,TRBJ2-5,TRBV12-3/TRBV12-4,.,CASSLLPGAATQYF,TGTGCCAGCAGTTTACTACCGGGCGCCGCGACCCAGTACTTC
few,TRBJ2-3,TRBV6-1,TRBD1,CASRGQVVADTQYF,TGTGCCAGCAGGGGACAGGTCGTAGCAGATACGCAGTATTTT
few,TRBJ2-1,TRBV19,.,CASSIGQGRYNEQFF,TGTGCCAGTAGTATCGGTCAGGGTAGATACAATGAGCAGTTCTTC
few,TRBJ2-1,TRBV5-1,.,CASSSSGVLRNEQFF,TGCGCCAGCAGCTCCTCGGGGGTGTTGCGCAATGAGCAGTTCTTC
.,TRBJ2-1,TRBV5-1,.,CASRYSSSYNEQFF,TGCGCCAGCAGATACTCCAGCTCCTACAATGAGCAGTTCTTC
few,TRBJ1-4,TRBV20-1,.,CSARRSGVNEKLFF,TGCAGTGCTAGAAGGTCCGGGGTTAATGAAAAACTGTTTTTT
few,TRBJ2-2,TRBV20-1,TRBD2,CSARGSTSGANTGELFF,TGCAGTGCTAGGGGATCCACTAGCGGGGCGAACACCGGGGAGCTGTTTTTT
few,TRBJ1-1,TRBV5-1,TRBD1,CASSLGTGLSTEAFF,TGCGCCAGCAGCTTGGGGACAGGGTTGAGCACTGAAGCTTTCTTT
.,TRBJ1-3,TRBV11-1,TRBD1,CASRVGTAYRDLSGNTIYF,TGTGCCAGCAGGGTCGGGACAGCCTACAGGGACTTGTCGGGAAACACCATATATTTT
few,TRBJ1-5,TRBV28,.,CASSSDTMSNQPQHF,TGTGCCAGCAGCTCGGACACGATGAGCAATCAGCCCCAGCATTTT
.,TRBJ1-1,TRBV6-5,.,CASSYSSGALEAFF,TGTGCCAGCAGTTACTCGTCGGGGGCCCTAGAAGCTTTCTTT
.,TRBJ1-1,TRBV30,TRBD1,CAWDRRGRRDTEAFF,TGTGCCTGGGACAGGAGGGGGCGCCGGGACACTGAAGCTTTCTTT
.,TRBJ1-1,TRBV5-1,.,CASSFGTTPNTEAFF,TGCGCCAGCAGCTTCGGGACTACCCCCAACACTGAAGCTTTCTTT
.,TRBJ2-2,TRBV7-6,.,CASSSQTSFTGELFF,TGTGCCAGCAGCTCCCAGACTAGTTTCACCGGGGAGCTGTTTTTT
few,TRBJ2-5,TRBV5-6,TRBD1,CASSLQATGWETQYF,TGTGCCAGCAGCTTGCAGGCGACAGGGTGGGAGACCCAGTACTTC